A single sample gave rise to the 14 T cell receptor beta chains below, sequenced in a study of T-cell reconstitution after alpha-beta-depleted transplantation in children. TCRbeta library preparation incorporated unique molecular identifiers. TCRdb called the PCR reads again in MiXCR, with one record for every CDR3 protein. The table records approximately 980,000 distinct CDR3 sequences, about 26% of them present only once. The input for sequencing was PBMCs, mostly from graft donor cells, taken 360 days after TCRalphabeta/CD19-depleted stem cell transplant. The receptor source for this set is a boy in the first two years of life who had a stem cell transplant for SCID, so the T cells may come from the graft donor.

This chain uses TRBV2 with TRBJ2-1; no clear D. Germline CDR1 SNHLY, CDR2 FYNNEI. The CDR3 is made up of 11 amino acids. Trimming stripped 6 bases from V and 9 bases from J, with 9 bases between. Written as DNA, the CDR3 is TGTGCCAGCAGGAAGTTCACTGAGCAGTTCTTC. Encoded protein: CASRKFTEQFF. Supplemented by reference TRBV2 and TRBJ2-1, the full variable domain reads EPEVTQTPSHQVTQMGQEVILRCVPISNHLYFYWYRQILGQKVEFLVSFYNNEISEKSEIFDDQFSVERPDGSNFTLKIRSTKLEDSAMYFCASRKFTEQFFGPGTRLTVL.

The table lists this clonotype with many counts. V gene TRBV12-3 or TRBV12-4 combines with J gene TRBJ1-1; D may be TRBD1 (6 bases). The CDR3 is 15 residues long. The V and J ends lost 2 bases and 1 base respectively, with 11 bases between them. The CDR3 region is CASSLQDSRNTEAFF. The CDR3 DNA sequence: TGTGCCAGCAGTTTACAGGACAGCCGGAACACTGAAGCTTTCTTT.

CDR3 in amino acids: CASSYPWTSGGAVSYNEQFF. The CDR3 DNA reads TGCGCCAGCAGCTATCCTTGGACTAGCGGGGGAGCCGTCTCCTACAATGAGCAGTTCTTC. This chain joins TRBV10-1 and TRBJ2-1; 13 bases fit TRBD2. The V segment lost 6 bases and the J segment 0 bases; nucleotides outside the gene matches: 14. The CDR3 is made up of 20 amino acids. From germline, CDR1 is WNHNN and CDR2 SYGVQD (reference sequence).

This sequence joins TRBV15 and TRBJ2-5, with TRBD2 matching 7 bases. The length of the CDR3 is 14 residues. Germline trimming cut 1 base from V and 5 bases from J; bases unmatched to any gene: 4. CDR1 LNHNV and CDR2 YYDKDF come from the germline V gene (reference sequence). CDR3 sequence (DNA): TGTGCCACCAGCAGAGCGTGGGAGGGGGAGACCCAGTACTTC. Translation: CATSRAWEGETQYF. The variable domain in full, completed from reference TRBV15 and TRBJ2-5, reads DAMVIQNPRYQVTQFGKPVTLSCSQTLNHNVMYWYQQKSSQAPKLLFHYYDKDFNNEADTPDNFQSRRPNTSFCFLDIRSPGLGDTAMYLCATSRAWEGETQYFGPGTRLLVL.

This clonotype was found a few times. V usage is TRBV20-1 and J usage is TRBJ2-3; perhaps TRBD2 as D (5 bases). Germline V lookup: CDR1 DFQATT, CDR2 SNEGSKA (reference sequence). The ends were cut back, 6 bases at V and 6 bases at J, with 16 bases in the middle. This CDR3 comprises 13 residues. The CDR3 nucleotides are TGCAGTGCGAGACTACCGACAAAGGATACGCAGTATTTT. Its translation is CSARLPTKDTQYF.

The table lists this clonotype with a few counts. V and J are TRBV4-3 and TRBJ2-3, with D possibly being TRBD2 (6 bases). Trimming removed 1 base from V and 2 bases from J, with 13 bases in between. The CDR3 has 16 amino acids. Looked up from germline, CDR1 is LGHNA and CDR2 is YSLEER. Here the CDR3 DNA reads TGCGCCAGCAGCCAAGGTCCGGCGGGGCCCACAGATACGCAGTATTTT. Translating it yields CASSQGPAGPTDTQYF.

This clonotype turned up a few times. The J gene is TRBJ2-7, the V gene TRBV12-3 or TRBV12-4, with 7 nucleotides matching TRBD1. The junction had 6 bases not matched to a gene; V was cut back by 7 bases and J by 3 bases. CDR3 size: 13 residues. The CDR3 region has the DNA TGTGCCAGCACTAAAACAGGGGTCTACGAGCAGTACTTC. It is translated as CASTKTGVYEQYF.

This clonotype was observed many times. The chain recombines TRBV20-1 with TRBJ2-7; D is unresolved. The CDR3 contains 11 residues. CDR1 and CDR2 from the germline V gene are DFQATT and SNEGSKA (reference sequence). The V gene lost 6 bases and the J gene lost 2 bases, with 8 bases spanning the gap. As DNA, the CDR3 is TGCAGTGCGGGGTTTACCTACGAGCAGTACTTC. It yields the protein CSAGFTYEQYF.

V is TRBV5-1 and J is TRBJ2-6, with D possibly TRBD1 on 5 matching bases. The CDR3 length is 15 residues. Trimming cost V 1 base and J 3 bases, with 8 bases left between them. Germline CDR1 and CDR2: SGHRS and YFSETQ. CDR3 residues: CASSLQGLGANVLTF. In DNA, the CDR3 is TGCGCCAGCAGCTTGCAGGGTCTTGGGGCCAACGTCCTGACTTTC.

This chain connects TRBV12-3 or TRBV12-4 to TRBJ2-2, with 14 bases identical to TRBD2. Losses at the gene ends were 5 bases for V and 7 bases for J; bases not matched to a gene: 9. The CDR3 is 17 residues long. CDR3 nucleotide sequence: TGTGCCAGCAGTCCCCGACTAGCGGGGGGGCCGGGCGGGGAGCTGTTTTTT. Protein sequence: CASSPRLAGGPGGELFF.

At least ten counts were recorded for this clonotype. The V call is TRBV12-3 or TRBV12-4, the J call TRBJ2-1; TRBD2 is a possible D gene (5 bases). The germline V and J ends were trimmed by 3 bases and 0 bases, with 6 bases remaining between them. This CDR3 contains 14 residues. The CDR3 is CASSFGSSYNEQFF. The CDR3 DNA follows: TGTGCCAGCAGTTTTGGGAGCTCCTACAATGAGCAGTTCTTC.

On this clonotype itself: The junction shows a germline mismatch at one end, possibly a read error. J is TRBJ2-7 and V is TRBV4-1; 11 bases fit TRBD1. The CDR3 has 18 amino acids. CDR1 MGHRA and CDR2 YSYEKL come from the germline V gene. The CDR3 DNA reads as TGCGCCAGCAACCAAGTATGGACAGGGGGCCGAAGCTCCTACGAGCAGTACTTC. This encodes CASNQVWTGGRSSYEQYF.

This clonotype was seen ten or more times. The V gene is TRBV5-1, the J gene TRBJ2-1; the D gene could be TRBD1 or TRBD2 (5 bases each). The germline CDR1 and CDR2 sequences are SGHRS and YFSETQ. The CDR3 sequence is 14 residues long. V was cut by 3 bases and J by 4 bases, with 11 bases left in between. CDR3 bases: TGCGCCAGCAGCTGGGGACCGAAGTACAATGAGCAGTTCTTC. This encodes CASSWGPKYNEQFF.

The CDR3: CATSRNRVYTEAFF. The CDR3 nucleotides are TGTGCCACCAGCAGGAACAGAGTTTACACTGAAGCTTTCTTT. The chain combines TRBV15 with TRBJ1-1; D gene unclear. The length of the CDR3 is 14 residues. Trimming cost V 3 bases and J 3 bases, with 11 bases left between them. The germline V gene has CDR1 LNHNV and CDR2 YYDKDF (reference sequence).